This T cell receptor (beta chain) was captured by sequencing in a study of T cell clonality in common variable immunodeficiency. This table comes from immunoSEQ multiplex PCR, and its TCRdb copy is limited to in-frame clones, with some not included. Recorded here are some 40,000 clones, with no singletons, and the ten leading clones hold approximately 2.8%. The CDR3 is 14 amino acids. Looked up from germline, CDR1 is SEHNR and CDR2 is FQNEAQ (reference sequence). A word on this clone: The DNA ends 3 residues before the CDR3 does, and the rest of the CDR3 is filled in from the germline J gene.

The TCR sequence derives from a person aged 18 to 69 in good health. J is TRBJ2-4 and V is TRBV7-9; the D is unclear. Specimen: peripheral blood mononuclear cells. The CDR3 loop is CASSPENQPYGQYF. The DNA read from the CDR3 is TGTGCCAGCAGCCCCGAGAATCAACCCTATGGT. The full variable domain, completed using reference TRBV7-9 and TRBJ2-4, is DTGVSQNPRHKITKRGQNVTFRCDPISEHNRLYWYRQTLGQGPEFLTYFQNEAQLEKSRLLSDRFSAERPKGSFSTLEIQRTEQGDSAMYLCASSPENQPYGQYFGAGTRLSVL.